The rows below give T cell receptor beta chains drawn from one sample of a study of blood T cells in healthy people across ages. Using its own MiXCR run on the 5' RACE reads, TCRdb lists one record per CDR3 protein. The sample lists roughly 730,000 distinct CDR3 sequences, roughly three fifths occurring once. The sequencing sample was made of blood. The receptors come from a man in his forties in good health. CDR3s include the opening cysteine and the closing phenylalanine or tryptophan. Fields, in order: CDR3 DNA, CDR3 protein, clone size, J gene, V gene, D gene. A D gene is named only where the DNA matches it firmly. Clone size, where shown, is once, few, many, or a class for clones that have expanded.

TGTGCCACCAGTGAGTCCGGGACAGGGATGTTGGAGGATACGCAGTATTTT | CATSESGTGMLEDTQYF | - | TRBJ2-3 | TRBV24-1 | TRBD1
TGCAGTGCTAGCGCTCCGGACGCAGGGGAGCTACAGACCCAGTACTTC | CSASAPDAGELQTQYF | - | TRBJ2-5 | TRBV20-1 | -
TGTGCCAGCAGTTCCAATGGGGGGGGAGATATGACCCAGCATTTT | CASSSNGGGDMTQHF | once | TRBJ1-5 | TRBV12-3/TRBV12-4 | -
TGCGCCAGCAGCCCTCAGGGGGGTCTCTACAATGAGCAGTTCTTC | CASSPQGGLYNEQFF | - | TRBJ2-1 | TRBV5-1 | -
TGTGCCAGCAGCGTAAGGGGTGAGGGCACTGAAGCTTTCTTT | CASSVRGEGTEAFF | - | TRBJ1-1 | TRBV9 | -
TGTGCCAGCAGCCCTCCCTTTCGTGAGCAGTACTTC | CASSPPFREQYF | - | TRBJ2-7 | TRBV7-2 | -
TGTGCCAGCAGCAACATACAGGGGACTGAAGCTTTCTTT | CASSNIQGTEAFF | - | TRBJ1-1 | TRBV11-3 | TRBD1
TGTGCCACCAGCAGCCGGGAGCTGGGAACCCAGTACTTC | CATSSRELGTQYF | - | TRBJ2-5 | TRBV15 | -
TGTGCCAGCAGCCTGACAACTTGGATCAACACCGGGGAGCTGTTTTTT | CASSLTTWINTGELFF | - | TRBJ2-2 | TRBV14 | -
TGTGCCAGCAGCCCAGAGGGACAGTATAATTCACCCCTCCACTTT | CASSPEGQYNSPLHF | - | TRBJ1-6 | TRBV7-9 | TRBD1
TGTGCCAGCAGCAACAGGGGAAATGAGCAGTTCTTC | CASSNRGNEQFF | few | TRBJ2-1 | TRBV14 | TRBD1
TGCGCCAGCAGCTTGCTGCCTCAAGGCCCCTTCTACAATGAGCAGTTCTTC | CASSLLPQGPFYNEQFF | - | TRBJ2-1 | TRBV5-1 | -
TGTGCCACCAGCGCGAGGGGTTCGGGATGGACCCAGTACTTC | CATSARGSGWTQYF | - | TRBJ2-5 | TRBV15 | -
TGTGCCATCAGTGAGACCGGGGAGCTGTTTTTT | CAISETGELFF | many | TRBJ2-2 | TRBV10-3 | -
TGCAGTGCCAGGGGGCCTATCTACAATGAGCAGTTCTTC | CSARGPIYNEQFF | - | TRBJ2-1 | TRBV20-1 | TRBD1
TGTGCCAGCAGCTTCCGCCCCGGGACAGGGGGTAACTACGAGCAGTACTTC | CASSFRPGTGGNYEQYF | few | TRBJ2-7 | TRBV7-9 | TRBD1
TGCAGCACCGATCAGGGGCGGGCGAATGAGCAGTTCTTC | CSTDQGRANEQFF | - | TRBJ2-1 | TRBV20-1 | -
TGTGCCAGCAGCCCGACAGGGGCCTACGAGCAGTACTTC | CASSPTGAYEQYF | many | TRBJ2-7 | TRBV14 | TRBD1
TGTGCCATTACGACTAGCGGGGGGCGGTACGAGCAGTACTTC | CAITTSGGRYEQYF | - | TRBJ2-7 | TRBV28 | TRBD2
TGCGCCAGCAGCTTGGAGGGCGGACCCAAATTGGATGAGCAGTTCTTC | CASSLEGGPKLDEQFF | - | TRBJ2-1 | TRBV5-1 | -
TGTGCCAGCAGCCCCGGCGCGACCTTTTATTCACCCCTCCACTTT | CASSPGATFYSPLHF | - | TRBJ1-6 | TRBV7-6 | -
TGTGCCAGCAGCGACAGGATTCGAGGTTACGAGCAGTACTTC | CASSDRIRGYEQYF | - | TRBJ2-7 | TRBV6-2/TRBV6-3 | -
TGTGCCAGCGAGGGGACTCCATCCTACGAGCAGTACTTC | CASEGTPSYEQYF | once | TRBJ2-7 | TRBV28 | -
TGTGCCACCAGTGATTTCCGGGGGGAGCAGTACTTC | CATSDFRGEQYF | - | TRBJ2-5 | TRBV24-1 | TRBD2
TGTGCCAGCAGCTTAGCCCGACAGGGGGCACACGAGCAGTACTTC | CASSLARQGAHEQYF | - | TRBJ2-7 | TRBV7-9 | TRBD1
TGCAGCGTTGATACTAGCGGCGGTTTGGGGGAGCAGTTCTTC | CSVDTSGGLGEQFF | - | TRBJ2-1 | TRBV29-1 | TRBD2
TGTGCCAGCAGCTTAGTTCAGGAGCAGTTCTTC | CASSLVQEQFF | - | TRBJ2-1 | TRBV7-9 | -
TGTGCCAGCAGCTTAGTGGGGGGGGACAACTATGGCTACACCTTC | CASSLVGGDNYGYTF | few | TRBJ1-2 | TRBV7-2 | -
TGCGCCAGCAGCTTGGACCGAACTAGCACAGATACGCCGTATTTT | CASSLDRTSTDTPYF | - | TRBJ2-3 | TRBV5-1 | -
TGTGCCAGCAGCCCCACAGGGGGCGATGTCGCCAAAAACATTCAGTACTTC | CASSPTGGDVAKNIQYF | - | TRBJ2-4 | TRBV7-2 | TRBD1
TGTGCCAGCAGCCATGAGGGGAGTTCCGGACTCTGTGGCTACACCTTC | CASSHEGSSGLCGYTF | - | TRBJ1-2 | TRBV3-1 | -
TGTGCCAGCAGTAAGGGACCGCCCTCCTACGAGCAGTACTTC | CASSKGPPSYEQYF | - | TRBJ2-7 | TRBV2 | -
TGCGCCAGCAGCTTGATTCTAGCGGGGGAAAATGAGCAGTTCTTC | CASSLILAGENEQFF | - | TRBJ2-1 | TRBV5-1 | TRBD2
TGCGCCAGCAGCTTGGGGCGGATCCTACAAGAGACCCAGTACTTC | CASSLGRILQETQYF | - | TRBJ2-5 | TRBV5-1 | -
TGTGCCAGCAGCCCTGGGGCAGGTTTACCCTCACAAACCCTTAACTATGGCTACACCTTC | CASSPGAGLPSQTLNYGYTF | - | TRBJ1-2 | TRBV7-8 | -
TGTGCCAGCAGCCCTCGCGACGGCCCCTATGGCTACACCTTC | CASSPRDGPYGYTF | - | TRBJ1-2 | TRBV4-2 | -
TGCAGTGCCCGGACAGGGGGCGCGGAAGATACGCAGTATTTT | CSARTGGAEDTQYF | once | TRBJ2-3 | TRBV20-1 | TRBD1
TGCAGCGTTGAAGAAATGGGGCAGGGGCCCAGGGCCAAAAACATTCAGTACTTC | CSVEEMGQGPRAKNIQYF | - | TRBJ2-4 | TRBV29-1 | -
TGTGCCAGCAGCTACAGGTCCTATGGCTACACCTTC | CASSYRSYGYTF | many | TRBJ1-2 | TRBV12-3/TRBV12-4 | -
TGTGCCAGCAGCCCCGGGACGGCATCTAACTATGGCTACACCTTC | CASSPGTASNYGYTF | - | TRBJ1-2 | TRBV7-9 | -
TGCAGTGCTAGAGATAGGGGACAGGGGGAAATGACGGGCGGCTACACCTTC | CSARDRGQGEMTGGYTF | - | TRBJ1-2 | TRBV20-1 | TRBD1
TGTGCCAGCGGAGATAGCGGGATCCTCACAGATACGCAGTATTTT | CASGDSGILTDTQYF | - | TRBJ2-3 | TRBV6-1 | TRBD2
TGTGCCATCTCAGACAGGGGATCTGTAAGCGACAAAAACATTCAGTACTTC | CAISDRGSVSDKNIQYF | - | TRBJ2-4 | TRBV10-3 | TRBD1
TGTGCCAGCAGTTTGGGTGCTTCGAAAAACATTCAGTACTTC | CASSLGASKNIQYF | - | TRBJ2-4 | TRBV28 | -
TGCGCCAGCAGCCAAGACGGCGGGAGAGTCAATGAGCAGTTCTTC | CASSQDGGRVNEQFF | few | TRBJ2-1 | TRBV4-3 | TRBD2
TGCGCCAGCAGCTTGGAGGGACCGGATCTCAGGGCCAACGTCCTGACTTTC | CASSLEGPDLRANVLTF | - | TRBJ2-6 | TRBV5-1 | -
TGTGCCAGCAGTGTAATAGGACAGGGAACCTACAATGAGCAGTTCTTC | CASSVIGQGTYNEQFF | - | TRBJ2-1 | TRBV27 | TRBD1
TGTGCCAGCAGTGTAGAATGGGGGGTCCTGGACTCCGGTGGCTACACCTTC | CASSVEWGVLDSGGYTF | - | TRBJ1-2 | TRBV7-9 | -
TGCGCCAGCAGCCAAGATTTGGGATCTTCATATGGCTACACCTTC | CASSQDLGSSYGYTF | - | TRBJ1-2 | TRBV4-3 | -
TGCGCCAGCAGCCAAGCGGGGGGTAGTGGAAACACCATATATTTT | CASSQAGGSGNTIYF | few | TRBJ1-3 | TRBV4-1 | -
TGTGCCAGCAGCTTTAATGGCTACACCTTC | CASSFNGYTF | - | TRBJ1-2 | TRBV5-8 | -
TGCAGCGTCCTCCGGGAGACGAACATTCAGTACTTC | CSVLRETNIQYF | few | TRBJ2-4 | TRBV29-1 | -
TGTGCCACCAGCAGAGATCTGGGGACAGGGACTGAAAAACTGTTTTTT | CATSRDLGTGTEKLFF | many | TRBJ1-4 | TRBV15 | TRBD1
TGTGCCAGCAGTTTACCCGGGACAACGGGGGCCAACGTCCTGACTTTC | CASSLPGTTGANVLTF | many | TRBJ2-6 | TRBV28 | -